A single sample gave rise to the 21 T cell receptor beta chains below, sequenced in a study of beta chain features in type 1 diabetes. Expressed TCRB transcripts got sequenced, as all isolated RNA was reverse transcribed. Here immunoSEQ multiplex PCR was the method, and the copy in TCRdb shows in-frame clones only, minus some. The sample lists under 300,000 clones; approximately 15% were seen once. The study's findings and limits: TCRB CDR3 length was moderately but significantly reduced in all four CD4+ subsets of Type 1 diabetes patients.

These receptors' antigens are unknown. Sequenced material: naive CD4+ T cells from blood. The receptors here all came from a man aged 25-45 years with type 1 diabetes.

The chain links TRBV19 to TRBJ2-7, with 10 bases identical to TRBD1. V shed 5 bases, J shed 6 bases, and the junction held 4 bases outside the gene matches. The germline V gene encodes CDR1 LNHDA and CDR2 SQIVND (reference sequence). The length of the CDR3 is 13 residues. The CDR3 sequence: CASSPGQGSEQYF. The DNA of the CDR3 is TGTGCCAGTAGTCCGGGACAGGGGAGCGAGCAGTACTTC.

The chain joins TRBV2 to TRBJ2-2, with 7 nucleotides matching TRBD2. Germline-derived CDR1 and CDR2 are SNHLY and FYNNEI. V lost 3 bases to trimming and J lost 2 bases; unmatched junction nucleotides: 3. The CDR3 length is 15 residues. DNA for the CDR3: TGTGCCAGCAGTGAGATGGGACTAAACACCGGGGAGCTGTTTTTT. Residues: CASSEMGLNTGELFF.

The genes are TRBV10-2 and TRBJ1-5; D remains unclear. V gave up 8 bases and J gave up 0 bases, with 5 bases separating them. Looked up from germline, CDR1 is WSHSY and CDR2 is SAAADI. The CDR3 runs 12 residues. For the CDR3, the DNA is TGCGCCAGCGGAGATAGCAATCAGCCCCAGCATTTT. Residues: CASGDSNQPQHF.

V gene TRBV19 combines with J gene TRBJ2-1; TRBD1 matches 11 bases. Unmatched junction bases numbered 9, after V lost 3 bases and J lost 5 bases. CDR1 and CDR2 from the germline V gene are LNHDA and SQIVND (reference sequence). The CDR3 totals 17 residues. CDR3 amino acids: CASSIDTGTGGHNEQFF. The CDR3 DNA sequence: TGTGCCAGTAGTATCGATACCGGGACAGGGGGACACAATGAGCAGTTCTTC.

In its sample, this clone was seen a few times. The chain joins TRBV7-9 to TRBJ1-5; D might be TRBD1 (6 bases). Germline V gene lookup returns CDR1 SEHNR and CDR2 FQNEAQ (reference sequence). The CDR3 is 11 residues long. The CDR3 nucleotides are TGTGGAGCGGGGGCGGATCAGCCCCAGCATTTT. It translates to CGAGADQPQHF. The full variable domain, in which reference TRBV7-9 and TRBJ1-5 provide the parts outside the CDR3, is DTGVSQNPRHKITKRGQNVTFRCDPISEHNRLYWYRQTLGQGPEFLTYFQNEAQLEKSRLLSDRFSAERPKGSFSTLEIQRTEQGDSAMYLCGAGADQPQHFGDGTRLSIL.

This clone was seen only a few times. J is TRBJ2-5 and V is TRBV2; 9 bases line up with TRBD1. V was pared by 6 bases and J by 6 bases, with 5 bases of the junction left unmatched. The CDR3 runs 13 residues. Germline V gives CDR1 SNHLY, CDR2 FYNNEI. The CDR3 here is CASRPGQGKTQYF. The CDR3 DNA is TGTGCCAGCAGACCGGGACAGGGAAAGACCCAGTACTTC.

V gene TRBV12-5 combines with J gene TRBJ2-4, with D perhaps TRBD2 (6 bases). Germline V gene sequence: CDR1 LGHNT, CDR2 FRNRAP. CDR3 size: 20 residues. The V end lost 2 bases, the J end lost 1 base, and 24 bases lay between the germline ends. In nucleotides, the CDR3 is TGTGCTAGTGGTTTGATTGCTCGGGCTCACTCGGGAGAGGCCAAAAACATTCAGTACTTC. Protein sequence: CASGLIARAHSGEAKNIQYF.

This clone has just a few counts. The J gene is TRBJ2-1, the V gene TRBV29-1; 12 nucleotides line up with TRBD2. V was clipped by 7 bases and J by 6 bases; unmatched bases: 13. Germline assignment: CDR1 SQVTM and CDR2 ANQGSEA. The CDR3 sequence is 16 residues long. CDR3 protein: CSGLAGEKRGRNEQFF. CDR3 bases: TGCAGCGGACTAGCGGGAGAGAAACGGGGACGCAATGAGCAGTTCTTC.

The chain combines TRBV9 with TRBJ2-3; TRBD2 might be the D (7 bases). The CDR3 loop spans 13 amino acids. Per germline, CDR1 SGDLS and CDR2 YYNGEE. CDR3 sequence reads: CAIGGGNTDTQYF. The CDR3 DNA is TGTGCAATAGGGGGAGGGAACACAGATACGCAGTATTTT.

The rearrangement links TRBV6-5 to TRBJ1-1; tentative D call: TRBD1 (6 bases). This CDR3 region has 12 residues. CDR1 is MNHEY, CDR2 SVGAGI, per germline. The V end lost 5 bases, the J end lost 10 bases, and 14 bases lay between the germline ends. CDR3: CASSRDKHRAFF. The DNA of the CDR3 is TGTGCCAGCAGTCGGGACAAACACAGAGCTTTCTTT.

This clone has more than one count but fewer than ten. V gene TRBV6-5 combines with J gene TRBJ2-3, with TRBD2 matching 10 bases. V trimming: 5 bases; J trimming: 4 bases; junction bases outside the gene matches: 3. In germline, CDR1 is MNHEY, CDR2 SVGAGI. The CDR3 sequence is 14 residues long. The CDR3 DNA reads as TGTGCCAGCAGTAGCGGGAGGGCCTCAGATACGCAGTATTTT. Translated, it gives CASSSGRASDTQYF.

This clone was seen more than once but under ten times. The chain uses TRBV5-1 and TRBJ2-5; 8 bases map to TRBD1. The germline CDR1 and CDR2 sequences are SGHRS and YFSETQ. The CDR3 has 15 amino acids. V lost 4 bases to trimming and J lost 2 bases; unmatched junction nucleotides: 7. The DNA for the CDR3 is TGCGCCAGCAGCGGCGGGACAGGAGGGCAAGAGACCCAGTACTTC. Protein sequence: CASSGGTGGQETQYF.

The genes are TRBV2 and TRBJ2-7; D is unclear. Germline CDR1 reads SNHLY; CDR2 reads FYNNEI. The V and J ends lost 7 bases and 0 bases respectively, with 7 bases between them. This CDR3 has 12 residues. The CDR3 reads CASKEPSYEQYF. In nucleotides, the CDR3 is TGTGCCAGCAAAGAGCCCTCCTACGAGCAGTACTTC.

The V gene is TRBV11-2, the J gene TRBJ2-2, with D uncertain. Germline V gene data show CDR1 as SGHAT and CDR2 as FQNNGV. This CDR3 comprises 13 residues. V was trimmed by 2 bases and J by 3 bases, leaving 4 bases between them. As DNA, the CDR3 is TGTGCCAGCAGCTTAATATACACCGGGGAGCTGTTTTTT. Translating gives CASSLIYTGELFF.

This clone was seen only a few times. The V gene is TRBV7-2, the J gene TRBJ2-1, with TRBD2 matching 9 bases. Germline CDR1 reads SGHTA; CDR2 reads FQGNSA. Trimming removed 1 base from V and 3 bases from J; junction bases left unmatched: 1. The CDR3 consists of 15 residues. The CDR3 DNA reads as TGTGCCAGCAGCTTAGTAGCGGGGGACTACAATGAGCAGTTCTTC. It specifies CASSLVAGDYNEQFF.

There are a few counts of this clone. J is TRBJ1-1 and V is TRBV29-1; D remains unclear. The CDR3 is made up of 11 amino acids. The V end lost 7 bases, the J end lost 11 bases, and 17 bases lay between the germline ends. Germline lookup yields CDR1 SQVTM and CDR2 ANQGSEA. The CDR3 DNA sequence: TGCAGCGCCTACGTGGCCTCTAGGGCTTTCTTT. This sequence encodes CSAYVASRAFF.

The chain couples TRBV6-5 to TRBJ1-2; 7 bases agree with TRBD1. After removal of 8 bases from V and 8 bases from J, the junction contained 11 bases not matched to a gene. Germline V gives CDR1 MNHEY, CDR2 SVGAGI. The CDR3 sequence is 13 residues long. In DNA form, the CDR3 reads TGTGCCAGCTGCGGGGACAGAAACGTCGGCTACACCTTC. It encodes CASCGDRNVGYTF.

Notes on this clone: Within the sample, other DNA sequences also encode this same CDR3. This rearrangement joins TRBV7-9 to TRBJ1-5, with TRBD1 identical over 11 bases. The CDR3 totals 16 residues. CDR1 and CDR2 from the germline V gene are SEHNR and FQNEAQ (reference sequence). After removal of 3 bases from V and 0 bases from J, the junction contained 1 base not matched to a gene. The CDR3 coding sequence is TGTGCCAGCAGCTTGGGGACAGGGGGTAGCAATCAGCCCCAGCATTTT. Amino acids: CASSLGTGGSNQPQHF.

The table lists this clone with a few counts. The V and J genes are TRBV25-1 and TRBJ1-2, with TRBD1 matching over 10 bases. V was pared by 4 bases and J by 6 bases, with 8 bases of the junction left unmatched. This CDR3 region has 15 residues. Germline lookup yields CDR1 MGHDK and CDR2 SYGVNS. The CDR3 DNA reads TGTGCCAGCAGTGGACGCGGGACAGGGGTTGATGGCTACACCTTC. Its protein product is CASSGRGTGVDGYTF.

This clone was counted a few times. The V gene is TRBV7-9, the J gene TRBJ2-1; 7 bases are shared with TRBD2. The CDR3 is made up of 14 amino acids. J gave up 4 bases and V 5 bases, and 5 bases lay outside the gene matches. Looked up from germline, CDR1 is SEHNR and CDR2 is FQNEAQ (reference sequence). The CDR3 is CASSLGLPYNEQFF. The CDR3 nucleotides read TGTGCCAGCAGCCTGGGACTACCTTACAATGAGCAGTTCTTC.

This chain joins TRBV12-5 and TRBJ2-1, with D perhaps matching TRBD1 (5 bases). The ends were cut back, 0 bases at V and 9 bases at J, with 18 bases in the middle. CDR3 size: 16 residues. CDR1 and CDR2 (germline): LGHNT, FRNRAP. The DNA for the CDR3 is TGTGCTAGTGGTTTGGTACTGAATCGGCTACAGGTTGAGCAGTTCTTC. Translated, it gives CASGLVLNRLQVEQFF.